This T cell receptor (beta chain) derives from a study of shared clonotypes between healthy human individuals. Sequenced by immunoSEQ multiplex PCR; TCRdb stores in-frame clones only, minus some. The data show some 360,000 clones, 73% seen once. About this clone: Its specificity is unknown.

Study results and limitations: Clonotypes shared by all four donors outscored non-shared clonotypes in generation probability. Across subsets, estimated richness was generally greater for naive than for memory populations.

Recent vaccinations or acute infections were absent in the healthy HIV-negative adult donors. This CDR3 contains 15 residues. Germline V gene data show CDR1 as MDHEN and CDR2 as SYDVKM. V was shortened by 3 bases and J by 2 bases, with 14 bases between the two germline ends. The sequenced sample consisted of memory CD4+ T cells sorted from blood. The subset denotes: CD45RA-negative fraction. The receptor comes from a man aged 25 to 40 in good health. The chain couples TRBV28 to TRBJ2-7; D possibly corresponds to TRBD2 (5 bases). The CDR3 reads CASSLTGSGTYEQYF. The CDR3 coding sequence is TGTGCCAGCAGTTTGACGGGAAGTGGTACCTACGAGCAGTACTTC.